What follows describes a single T cell receptor beta chain. The read ends 3 residues early relative to the CDR3; the germline J gene fills the gap. MY09/MY11 PCR detected cervical HPV DNA; dot-blot assigned genotypes. The germline V gene has CDR1 SGHKS and CDR2 YYEKEE (reference sequence). The V and J ends lost 4 bases and 11 bases, in that order; junction bases with no gene match: 11. The CDR3 spans 15 residues. The sample is drawn from a study of T cells in women clearing cervical HPV infection. Study-level background: Cases: HPV16-related CIN3 or worse on histology, 2 invasive cancers. Control women cleared a single incident HPV16 infection within 12 months.

Generated by immunoSEQ multiplex PCR, the TCRdb table keeps only in-frame clones and is missing some. Its listing shows approximately 30,000 clones. The chain combines TRBV5-5 with TRBJ1-6; 8 bases agree with TRBD1. The sample consisted of blood buffy coat. The TCR comes from a woman aged 18 to 75 with a cervical HPV16 infection that either progressed to CIN3+ or cleared (not recorded which). CDR3 amino acids: CASSPSRQGRAPLHF. CDR3 DNA, as far as it was read: TGTGCCAGCAGCCCCAGTCGACAGGGGCGGGCACCC.